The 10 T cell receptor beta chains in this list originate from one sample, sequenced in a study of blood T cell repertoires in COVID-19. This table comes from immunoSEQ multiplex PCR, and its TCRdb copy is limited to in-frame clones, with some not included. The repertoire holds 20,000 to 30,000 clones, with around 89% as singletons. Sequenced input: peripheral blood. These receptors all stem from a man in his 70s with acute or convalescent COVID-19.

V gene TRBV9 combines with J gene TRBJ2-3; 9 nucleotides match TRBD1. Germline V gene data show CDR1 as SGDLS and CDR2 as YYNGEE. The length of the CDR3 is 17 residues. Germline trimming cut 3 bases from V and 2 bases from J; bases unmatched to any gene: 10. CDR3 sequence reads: CASSEGQGFIVTDTQYF. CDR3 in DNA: TGTGCCAGCAGCGAGGGACAGGGATTTATCGTCACAGATACGCAGTATTTT.

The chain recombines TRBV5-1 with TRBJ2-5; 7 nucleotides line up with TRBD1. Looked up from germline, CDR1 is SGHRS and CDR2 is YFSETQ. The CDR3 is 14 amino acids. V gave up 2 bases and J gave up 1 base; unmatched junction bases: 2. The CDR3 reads CASSLQGFQETQYF. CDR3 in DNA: TGCGCCAGCAGCTTACAGGGGTTCCAAGAGACCCAGTACTTC.

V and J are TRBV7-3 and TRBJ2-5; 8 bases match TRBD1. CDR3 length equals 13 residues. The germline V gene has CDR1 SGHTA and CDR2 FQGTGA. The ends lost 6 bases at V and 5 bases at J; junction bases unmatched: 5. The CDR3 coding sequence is TGTGCCAGCAGTCCAGGGGGCGAGGAGACCCAGTACTTC. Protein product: CASSPGGEETQYF.

CDR3 in DNA: TGTGCCAGCAGCTTAGTTATCCAGGGGGCCTACGAGCAGTACTTC. Residues: CASSLVIQGAYEQYF. The chain carries TRBV7-9 and TRBJ2-7; 7 bases agree with TRBD1. Trimming took 1 base from V and 2 from J; bases not matched to a gene: 5. The CDR3 covers 15 residues. Germline CDR1 and CDR2: SEHNR and FQNEAQ (reference sequence).

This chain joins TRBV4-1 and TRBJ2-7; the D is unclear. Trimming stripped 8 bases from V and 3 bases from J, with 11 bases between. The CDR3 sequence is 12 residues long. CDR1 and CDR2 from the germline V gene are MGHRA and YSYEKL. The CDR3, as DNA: TGCGCCAGCGCGACACCTAACTACGAGCAGTACTTC. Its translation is CASATPNYEQYF.

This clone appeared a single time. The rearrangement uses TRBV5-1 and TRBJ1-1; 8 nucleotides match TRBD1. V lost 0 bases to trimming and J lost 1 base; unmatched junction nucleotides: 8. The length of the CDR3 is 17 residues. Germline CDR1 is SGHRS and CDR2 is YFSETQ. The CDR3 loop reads CASSLGRPGQGNTEAFF. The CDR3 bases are TGCGCCAGCAGCTTGGGAAGACCCGGACAGGGGAACACTGAAGCTTTCTTT.

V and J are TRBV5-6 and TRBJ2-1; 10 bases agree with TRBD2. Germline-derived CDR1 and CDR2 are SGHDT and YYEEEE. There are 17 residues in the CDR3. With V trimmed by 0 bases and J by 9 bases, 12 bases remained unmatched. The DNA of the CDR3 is TGTGCCAGCAGCTTGGAAACTTCTAGCGGGAGAGTAGGTGAGCAGTTCTTC. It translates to CASSLETSSGRVGEQFF.

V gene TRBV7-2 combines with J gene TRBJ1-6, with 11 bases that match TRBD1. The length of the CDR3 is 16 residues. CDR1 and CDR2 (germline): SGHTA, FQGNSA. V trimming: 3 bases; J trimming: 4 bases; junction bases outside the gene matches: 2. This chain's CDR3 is CASSFGTGGYNSPLHF. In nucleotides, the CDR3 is TGTGCCAGCAGCTTCGGGACAGGGGGGTATAATTCACCCCTCCACTTT.

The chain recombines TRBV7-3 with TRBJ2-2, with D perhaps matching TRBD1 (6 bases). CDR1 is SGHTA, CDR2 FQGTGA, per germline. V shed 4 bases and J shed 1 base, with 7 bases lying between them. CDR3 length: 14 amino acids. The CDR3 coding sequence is TGTGCCAGCAGCTCGGACAGGAACACCGGGGAGCTGTTTTTT. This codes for CASSSDRNTGELFF.

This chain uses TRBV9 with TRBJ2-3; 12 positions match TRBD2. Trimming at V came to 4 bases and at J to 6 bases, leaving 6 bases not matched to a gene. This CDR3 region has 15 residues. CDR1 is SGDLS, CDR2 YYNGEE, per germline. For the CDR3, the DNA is TGTGCCAGCAGCCCGACTAGCGGGAGACGGGATACGCAGTATTTT. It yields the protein CASSPTSGRRDTQYF.